One and the same sample provided the 8 T cell receptor beta chains below, sequenced in a study of blood T cell repertoires in COVID-19. The assay was immunoSEQ multiplex PCR, and TCRdb's table has in-frame clones only and misses some. The sample has over 85,000 clones; 80% to 90% are singletons. The sample taken for sequencing was peripheral blood. Receptors were obtained from a woman aged 80 or over with acute or convalescent COVID-19.

CDR3 protein: CASSFRQDYEQYF. The CDR3 DNA sequence: TGTGCCAGCAGCTTCAGGCAGGACTACGAGCAGTACTTC. V gene TRBV5-4 combines with J gene TRBJ2-7; no reliable D call. The V gene lost 2 bases and the J gene lost 3 bases, with 9 bases spanning the gap. Germline CDR1 reads SGHNT; CDR2 reads YYREEE (reference sequence). There are 13 residues in the CDR3.

This rearrangement joins TRBV21-1 to TRBJ2-5; the table names TRBD2, a call not compared with the DNA. TRBV21-1 is a listed pseudogene. The CDR3 totals 15 residues. The CDR3 region has the DNA TGTGCCAGCAACCCGACTAGCGGCTTAGGGGAGACCCAGTACTTC. As protein: CASNPTSGLGETQYF.

The gene calls are TRBV9 and TRBJ1-5; possible D gene TRBD1, 5 bases. V was trimmed by 3 bases and J by 5 bases, leaving 12 bases between them. CDR1 SGDLS and CDR2 YYNGEE come from the germline V gene. The CDR3 loop spans 14 amino acids. Here the CDR3 reads CASSGQGGDQPQHF. CDR3 bases: TGTGCCAGCAGCGGGCAGGGAGGAGATCAGCCCCAGCATTTT. Complete variable domain (other parts from reference TRBV9 and TRBJ1-5): DSGVTQTPKHLITATGQRVTLRCSPRSGDLSVYWYQQSLDQGLQFLIQYYNGEERAKGNILERFSAQQFPDLHSELNLSSLELGDSALYFCASSGQGGDQPQHFGDGTRLSIL.

The V gene is TRBV28, the J gene TRBJ2-3, with 8 positions matching TRBD1. Germline trimming cut 4 bases from V and 6 bases from J; bases unmatched to any gene: 9. This CDR3 comprises 15 residues. CDR1 MDHEN and CDR2 SYDVKM come from the germline V gene. CDR3 DNA: TGTGCCAGCAGTTACTCAGGGGGCGGGTTGGATACGCAGTATTTT. Translating gives CASSYSGGGLDTQYF.

The chain is built from TRBV18 and TRBJ2-5, with D tentatively TRBD1 (5 bases). CDR3 length: 14 residues. The germline CDR1 and CDR2 sequences are KGHSH and LQKENI. Deletions cut 2 bases from V and 4 bases from J, with 11 bases between. DNA of the CDR3: TGTGCCAGCTCACCATCAGGGCAGGCAGAGACCCAGTACTTC. It yields the protein CASSPSGQAETQYF.

This clone occurred once. The CDR3 bases are TGTGCCACCGAGGGGGGGCCGAACTATGGCTACACCTTC. It specifies CATEGGPNYGYTF. J is TRBJ1-2 and V is TRBV7-9, with D possibly being TRBD1 (6 bases). Trimming removed 10 bases at V and 2 bases at J, with 14 bases between. In germline, CDR1 is SEHNR, CDR2 FQNEAQ (reference sequence). The CDR3 sequence is 13 residues long.

This clone has a handful of counts. The chain combines TRBV4-1 with TRBJ1-1; 8 bases are a match to TRBD1. CDR3 length: 17 amino acids. The V gene's germline CDR1 is MGHRA and CDR2 YSYEKL. V lost 1 base to trimming and J lost 1 base; unmatched junction nucleotides: 8. CDR3 amino acids: CASSQVGRGRENTEAFF. The DNA of the CDR3 is TGCGCCAGCAGCCAAGTGGGCAGGGGGCGGGAGAACACTGAAGCTTTCTTT.

V usage is TRBV28 and J usage is TRBJ1-5, with D possibly being TRBD1 (5 bases). Germline CDR1 is MDHEN and CDR2 is SYDVKM. Trimming cost V 4 bases and J 3 bases, with 16 bases left between them. This CDR3 has 16 amino acids. The CDR3 bases are TGTGCCAGCAGTTCCACAGACAGACACCCCAATCAGCCCCAGCATTTT. Residues: CASSSTDRHPNQPQHF.